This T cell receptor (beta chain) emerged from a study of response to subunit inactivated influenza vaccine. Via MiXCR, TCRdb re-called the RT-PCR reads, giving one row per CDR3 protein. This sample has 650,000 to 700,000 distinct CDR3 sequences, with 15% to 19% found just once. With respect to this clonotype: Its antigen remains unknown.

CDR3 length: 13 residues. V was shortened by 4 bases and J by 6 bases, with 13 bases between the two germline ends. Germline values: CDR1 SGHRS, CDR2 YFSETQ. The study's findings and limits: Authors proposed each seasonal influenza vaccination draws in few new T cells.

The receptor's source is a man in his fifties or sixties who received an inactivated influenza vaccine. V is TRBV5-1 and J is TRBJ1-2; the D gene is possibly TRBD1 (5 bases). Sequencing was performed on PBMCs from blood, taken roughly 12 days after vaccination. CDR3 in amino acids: CASSPQRGDGYTF. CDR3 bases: TGCGCCAGCAGCCCTCAGCGAGGGGATGGCTACACCTTC.